Following are 32 T cell receptor beta chains from one sample sequenced in a study of T-cell memory formation after mild COVID-19. TCRdb processed the 5' RACE reads anew with MiXCR; each CDR3 protein has one entry. Of under 250,000 distinct CDR3 sequences in the sample, 27% are singletons; the top ten hold roughly an eighth. The specimen sequenced was PBMCs or a T cell subset sorted from them (not recorded which). Receptors originate from an adult woman who had mild COVID-19 (a few samples of this study predate the infection). Cell type and time point are not known.

The CDR3 here is CASSPQTGVGTEAFF. CDR3 DNA sequence: TGTGCCAGCAGTCCCCAGACAGGGGTTGGTACTGAAGCTTTCTTT. The rearrangement links TRBV28 to TRBJ1-1, with TRBD1 matching 8 bases. CDR1 MDHEN and CDR2 SYDVKM come from the germline V gene. The CDR3 loop spans 15 amino acids. V shed 5 bases and J 5 bases; nucleotides not matched to a gene: 10. Drawing the rest from reference TRBV28 and TRBJ1-1, the complete variable domain is DVKVTQSSRYLVKRTGEKVFLECVQDMDHENMFWYRQDPGLGLRLIYFSYDVKMKEKGDIPEGYSVSREKKERFSLILESASTNQTSMYLCASSPQTGVGTEAFFGQGTRLTVV.

The chain links TRBV6-5 to TRBJ2-7, with 7 bases fitting TRBD1. Per germline, CDR1 MNHEY and CDR2 SVGAGI. This CDR3 has 12 residues. Trimming at V came to 5 bases and at J to 7 bases, leaving 5 bases not matched to a gene. CDR3 region: CASSIHRGEQYF. The CDR3 DNA reads TGTGCCAGCAGTATCCACAGGGGAGAGCAGTACTTC.

This clonotype came up a few times. The rearrangement joins TRBV12-3 or TRBV12-4 to TRBJ2-7; the match to TRBD1 covers 8 bases. This CDR3 region has 15 residues. Germline trimming cut 5 bases from V and 2 bases from J; bases unmatched to any gene: 8. CDR3 loop: CASSHGQGEAYEQYF. The CDR3, as DNA: TGTGCCAGCAGTCACGGACAGGGTGAAGCCTACGAGCAGTACTTC.

This clonotype has just a few counts. V is TRBV2 and J is TRBJ2-7; 10 nucleotides align to TRBD1. Germline-derived CDR1 and CDR2 are SNHLY and FYNNEI. Trimming removed 5 bases from V and 3 bases from J; junction bases left unmatched: 7. The CDR3 spans 15 residues. The DNA of the CDR3 is TGTGCCAGCAGTCCCGGGACAGGGGCTTTCTACGAGCAGTACTTC. Encoded protein: CASSPGTGAFYEQYF.

This clonotype was detected only a few times. The gene calls are TRBV5-1 and TRBJ2-3, with 11 bases identical to TRBD2. Germline CDR1 and CDR2: SGHRS and YFSETQ. Germline trimming cut 3 bases from V and 1 base from J; bases unmatched to any gene: 4. This CDR3 has 16 residues. In DNA, the CDR3 is TGCGCCAGCAGCTCCACTAGCGGGAGTGGCACAGATACGCAGTATTTT. Translated: CASSSTSGSGTDTQYF. The whole variable domain, remainder taken from reference TRBV5-1 and TRBJ2-3, is KAGVTQTPRYLIKTRGQQVTLSCSPISGHRSVSWYQQTPGQGLQFLFEYFSETQRNKGNFPGRFSGRQFSNSRSEMNVSTLELGDSALYLCASSSTSGSGTDTQYFGPGTRLTVL.

V is TRBV20-1 and J is TRBJ1-1; D gene ambiguous. Germline V gene sequence: CDR1 DFQATT, CDR2 SNEGSKA (reference sequence). Between the trimmed V and J ends, which lost 5 bases and 0 bases, there was a span of 10 bases. This CDR3 is 13 amino acids long. The CDR3 spells CSAPGRLNTEAFF. The CDR3 nucleotides are TGCAGTGCTCCCGGACGGTTGAACACTGAAGCTTTCTTT.

The rearrangement joins TRBV4-3 to TRBJ2-1; TRBD1 aligns across 7 bases. The CDR3 contains 16 residues. CDR1 LGHNA and CDR2 YSLEER come from the germline V gene. J lost 8 bases, V lost 0 bases, and 10 bases had no gene match. CDR3 residues: CASSQDSAQGVDEQFF. Written as DNA, the CDR3 is TGCGCCAGCAGCCAAGATTCGGCCCAGGGGGTTGATGAGCAGTTCTTC.

This clonotype has more than one count but fewer than ten. The CDR3 sequence: CASSRQTSIDTGELFF. The CDR3 region has the DNA TGTGCCAGCAGCCGCCAGACTAGCATCGACACCGGGGAGCTGTTTTTT. The V gene is TRBV4-2, the J gene TRBJ2-2; the match to TRBD2 covers 7 bases. V shed 4 bases and J 3 bases; nucleotides not matched to a gene: 8. The CDR3 sequence is 16 residues long. CDR1 and CDR2 from the germline V gene are LGHNA and YNFKEQ.

This clonotype was found a few times. The chain carries TRBV2 and TRBJ2-1, with TRBD1 identical over 8 bases. The CDR3 is 14 residues long. CDR1 and CDR2 from the germline V gene are SNHLY and FYNNEI. J gave up 5 bases and V 4 bases, and 4 bases lay outside the gene matches. CDR3: CASSGQGRHNEQFF. CDR3 sequence (DNA): TGTGCCAGCAGTGGACAGGGGAGGCACAATGAGCAGTTCTTC.

This clonotype has only a few counts. This chain connects TRBV5-1 to TRBJ2-2; D perhaps matches TRBD2 (6 bases). CDR1 is SGHRS, CDR2 YFSETQ, per germline. V lost 0 bases, J lost 5 bases, and 11 bases lay in between. The CDR3 extends over 15 amino acids. The CDR3 DNA sequence: TGCGCCAGCAGCTTGGTGACTAGACAGACCGGGGAGCTGTTTTTT. As protein: CASSLVTRQTGELFF.

The chain is built from TRBV5-6 and TRBJ2-5; 12 nucleotides line up with TRBD2. The V gene end was trimmed by 4 bases and the J gene end by 2 bases; junction bases not matched to a gene: 3. The germline V gene has CDR1 SGHDT and CDR2 YYEEEE. This CDR3 has 15 residues. CDR3 nucleotides: TGTGCCAGCAGCATCGGACTAGCGGGACAAGAGACCCAGTACTTC. This codes for CASSIGLAGQETQYF.

This chain links TRBV5-1 with TRBJ2-7, with unresolved D. The CDR3 length is 12 residues. Per the germline V gene, CDR1 is SGHRS and CDR2 is YFSETQ. Trimming removed 1 base at V and 4 bases at J, with 6 bases between. CDR3 coding DNA: TGCGCCAGCAGCTTGTCCTGGTACGAGCAGTACTTC. Amino acid sequence: CASSLSWYEQYF.

This clonotype was picked up a small number of times. V usage is TRBV11-2 and J usage is TRBJ2-1, with a tentative D call TRBD1 (6 bases). The CDR3 contains 17 residues. V was pared by 3 bases and J by 0 bases, with 15 bases between. Germline CDR1 is SGHAT and CDR2 is FQNNGV. CDR3 nucleotides: TGTGCCAGCAGCTTGCTGGGGGCGACAAGCTCCTACAATGAGCAGTTCTTC. It specifies CASSLLGATSSYNEQFF.

This clonotype was counted between two and nine times. The chain has TRBV6-1 and TRBJ2-1, with a weak D call TRBD2 (7 bases). The CDR3 spans 14 residues. Trimming stripped 10 bases from V and 4 bases from J, with 17 bases between. CDR1 is MNHNS and CDR2 is SASEGT in the germline V gene. The CDR3 DNA follows: TGTGCCATGAGGGGGGGAGTTAGTTACAATGAGCAGTTCTTC. Translation gives CAMRGGVSYNEQFF.

This chain uses TRBV29-1 with TRBJ2-1; TRBD2 aligns across 9 bases. The V gene end was trimmed by 5 bases and the J gene end by 8 bases; junction bases not matched to a gene: 10. Germline loops: CDR1 SQVTM, CDR2 ANQGSEA. This CDR3 region has 14 residues. The chain's CDR3 is CSVYAGGPIHEQFF. The CDR3 DNA sequence: TGCAGCGTTTACGCGGGGGGGCCTATCCATGAGCAGTTCTTC.

This clonotype was seen only a few times. The rearrangement links TRBV5-1 to TRBJ2-5; D possibly uses TRBD1 or TRBD2 (5 bases each). Germline lookup yields CDR1 SGHRS and CDR2 YFSETQ. Trimming removed 6 bases from V and 3 bases from J, with 21 bases in between. The CDR3 consists of 16 residues. This CDR3 is CASNPYGGGAKETQYF. In DNA form, the CDR3 reads TGCGCCAGCAACCCGTATGGTGGGGGAGCTAAAGAGACCCAGTACTTC.

This clonotype was seen a few times. J is TRBJ2-3 and V is TRBV5-1, with D perhaps TRBD1 or TRBD2 (6 bases each). CDR1 is SGHRS and CDR2 is YFSETQ in the germline V gene. Trimming took 5 bases from V and 2 from J, leaving 12 bases between them. The CDR3 length is 14 residues. The CDR3 spells CASRPGGPTDTQYF. CDR3 nucleotide sequence: TGCGCCAGCAGACCCGGGGGCCCCACAGATACGCAGTATTTT.

This clonotype was counted a few times. J is TRBJ1-1 and V is TRBV19; no definite D call. In germline, CDR1 is LNHDA, CDR2 SQIVND (reference sequence). The CDR3 has 13 residues. Trimming removed 0 bases from V and 11 bases from J, with 13 bases in between. The CDR3 DNA reads TGTGCCAGTAGTATAGATAATGCGGGTCGGGCTTTCTTT. Its translation is CASSIDNAGRAFF.

This chain connects TRBV5-1 to TRBJ2-1; the match to TRBD1 covers 9 bases. Germline V gives CDR1 SGHRS, CDR2 YFSETQ. This CDR3 region has 17 residues. V dropped 4 bases and J dropped 5; count of bases not matched to a gene: 13. Written as DNA, the CDR3 is TGCGCCAGCAGCAACAGTAATCGACAGGGGGTGAACAATGAGCAGTTCTTC. Translation: CASSNSNRQGVNNEQFF.

This clonotype was observed a few times. The V gene is TRBV3-1, the J gene TRBJ2-7, with D perhaps matching TRBD2 (5 bases). The V end lost 1 base, the J end lost 2 bases, and 21 bases lay between the germline ends. The CDR3 extends over 18 amino acids. Per germline, CDR1 LGHDT and CDR2 YNNKEL (reference sequence). CDR3 protein: CASSQVAASQGRTYEQYF. CDR3 coding DNA: TGTGCCAGCAGCCAAGTTGCTGCCAGTCAAGGGAGAACCTACGAGCAGTACTTC.

This chain links TRBV5-4 with TRBJ1-1; D is unresolved. CDR3 length equals 15 residues. Germline assignment: CDR1 SGHNT and CDR2 YYREEE (reference sequence). Trimming removed 0 bases at V and 2 bases at J, with 11 bases between. The CDR3 loop is CASSLGLRGNTEAFF. The CDR3 nucleotides read TGTGCCAGCAGCTTGGGTCTCCGGGGAAACACTGAAGCTTTCTTT. Together with reference TRBV5-4 and TRBJ1-1, the CDR3 gives the full variable domain: ETGVTQSPTHLIKTRGQQVTLRCSSQSGHNTVSWYQQALGQGPQFIFQYYREEENGRGNFPPRFSGLQFPNYSSELNVNALELDDSALYLCASSLGLRGNTEAFFGQGTRLTVV.

Points on this clonotype: A junction boundary mismatches the germline segment, possibly from a read error. V gene TRBV11-2 combines with J gene TRBJ2-5; 13 nucleotides align to TRBD2. Germline V gene sequence: CDR1 SGHAT, CDR2 FQNNGV. The CDR3 runs 13 residues. CDR3 nucleotide sequence: TGTGCCAGCAGCTACCGGACTAGCGGGGGCCCGGACTTC. Translated: CASSYRTSGGPDF.

The J gene is TRBJ1-2, the V gene TRBV12-3 or TRBV12-4; no definite D call. The CDR3 has 13 amino acids. V dropped 3 bases and J dropped 8 bases, with 13 bases sitting between them. The CDR3 sequence: CASSFEGSRGYTF. The CDR3 coding sequence is TGTGCCAGCAGTTTCGAGGGTTCGAGGGGCTACACCTTC.

The J gene is TRBJ1-2, the V gene TRBV3-1; D call uncertain. The germline V gene encodes CDR1 LGHDT and CDR2 YNNKEL (reference sequence). Trimming pared 0 bases from V and 7 bases from J, leaving 6 bases between. The CDR3 is 12 amino acids. This CDR3 is CASSQDRIGYTF. As DNA, the CDR3 is TGTGCCAGCAGCCAAGATAGGATTGGCTACACCTTC. Drawing the rest from reference TRBV3-1 and TRBJ1-2, the complete variable domain is DTAVSQTPKYLVTQMGNDKSIKCEQNLGHDTMYWYKQDSKKFLKIMFSYNNKELIINETVPNRFSPKSPDKAHLNLHINSLELGDSAVYFCASSQDRIGYTFGSGTRLTVV.

This clonotype was found a few times. J is TRBJ2-5 and V is TRBV7-9, with a possible D match to TRBD1 (6 bases). The germline CDR1 and CDR2 sequences are SEHNR and FQNEAQ (reference sequence). Trimming removed 3 bases at V and 4 bases at J, with 15 bases between. This CDR3 has 15 amino acids. The DNA for the CDR3 is TGTGCCAGCAGCTTCGATACAGGGAAGGCAGAGACCCAGTACTTC. Translation gives CASSFDTGKAETQYF.

At least ten counts were recorded for this clonotype. This chain joins TRBV6-5 and TRBJ2-1, with TRBD2 identical over 7 bases. V lost 7 bases to trimming and J lost 6 bases; unmatched junction nucleotides: 9. CDR3 length: 14 amino acids. Per germline, CDR1 MNHEY and CDR2 SVGAGI. The CDR3: CASTTLAERNEQFF. CDR3 DNA sequence: TGTGCCAGCACCACCCTAGCGGAGCGCAATGAGCAGTTCTTC.

The V and J genes are TRBV2 and TRBJ2-3, with 11 bases aligning to TRBD2. There are 14 residues in the CDR3. V lost 7 bases and J lost 7; bases outside the gene matches: 7. Germline V gene lookup returns CDR1 SNHLY and CDR2 FYNNEI. The CDR3 coding sequence is TGTGCCAGCACTCCGGGACTAGCGGTTAATACGCAGTATTTT. This translates into CASTPGLAVNTQYF.

This rearrangement joins TRBV11-2 to TRBJ1-1; 9 bases match TRBD1. Germline loops: CDR1 SGHAT, CDR2 FQNNGV. Germline trimming cut 5 bases from V and 0 bases from J; bases unmatched to any gene: 10. This CDR3 has 17 residues. This chain's CDR3 is CASSLRTGVRMNTEAFF. In DNA, the CDR3 is TGTGCCAGCAGCCTTCGGACAGGGGTTCGTATGAACACTGAAGCTTTCTTT.

This clonotype was observed a few times. V usage is TRBV15 and J usage is TRBJ2-3; D is unresolved. This CDR3 is 13 amino acids long. The V gene lost 0 bases and the J gene lost 4 bases, with 5 bases spanning the gap. Germline loops: CDR1 LNHNV, CDR2 YYDKDF (reference sequence). Here the CDR3 reads CATSRERPDTQYF. CDR3 nucleotides: TGTGCCACCAGCAGAGAGCGACCAGATACGCAGTATTTT.

This clonotype was detected only a few times. V gene TRBV4-1 combines with J gene TRBJ1-1, with D maybe TRBD1 (6 bases). Germline values: CDR1 MGHRA, CDR2 YSYEKL. Trimming cost V 6 bases and J 1 base, with 9 bases left between them. This CDR3 region has 13 residues. This chain's CDR3 is CASRQGGNTEAFF. The CDR3, as DNA: TGCGCCAGCAGACAGGGAGGGAACACTGAAGCTTTCTTT.

The chain recombines TRBV29-1 with TRBJ2-2; 7 positions agree with TRBD1. This CDR3 region has 16 residues. After removal of 6 bases from V and 2 bases from J, the junction contained 12 bases not matched to a gene. Germline loops: CDR1 SQVTM, CDR2 ANQGSEA. The CDR3 DNA follows: TGCAGCGTGAAAACCGGGACAGTCCCAAACACCGGGGAGCTGTTTTTT. It codes for CSVKTGTVPNTGELFF.

The chain recombines TRBV7-9 with TRBJ2-1; D gene unclear. CDR1 is SEHNR, CDR2 FQNEAQ, per germline (reference sequence). Between the trimmed V and J ends, which lost 5 bases and 9 bases, there was a span of 8 bases. There are 11 residues in the CDR3. DNA for the CDR3: TGTGCCAGCAGCCCGGTGGCTGAGCAGTTCTTC. This codes for CASSPVAEQFF.